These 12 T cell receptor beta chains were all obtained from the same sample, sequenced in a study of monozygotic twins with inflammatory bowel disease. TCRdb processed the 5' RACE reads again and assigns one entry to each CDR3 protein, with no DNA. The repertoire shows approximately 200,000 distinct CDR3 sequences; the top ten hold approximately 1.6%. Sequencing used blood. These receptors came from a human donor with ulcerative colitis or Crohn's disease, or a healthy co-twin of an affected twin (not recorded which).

The CDR3 loop is CASSQGPPGTEAFF. This chain joins TRBV4-1 and TRBJ1-1; TCRdb's D gene call, TRBD1, goes unchecked for lack of DNA. Germline lookup yields CDR1 MGHRA and CDR2 YSYEKL. The CDR3 contains 14 residues.

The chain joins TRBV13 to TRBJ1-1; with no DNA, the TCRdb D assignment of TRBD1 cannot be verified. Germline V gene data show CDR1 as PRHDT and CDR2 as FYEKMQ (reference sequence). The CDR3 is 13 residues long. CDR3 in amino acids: CASSFYRGTEAFF.

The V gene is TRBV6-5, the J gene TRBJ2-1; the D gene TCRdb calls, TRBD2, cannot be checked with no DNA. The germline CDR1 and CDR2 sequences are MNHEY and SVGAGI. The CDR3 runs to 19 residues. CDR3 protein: CASSFPGTSTNIGRNEQFF.

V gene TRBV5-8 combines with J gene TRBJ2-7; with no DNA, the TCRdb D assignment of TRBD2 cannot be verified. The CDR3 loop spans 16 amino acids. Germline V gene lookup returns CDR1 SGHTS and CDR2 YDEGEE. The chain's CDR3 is CASSKGVSQPGYEQYF.

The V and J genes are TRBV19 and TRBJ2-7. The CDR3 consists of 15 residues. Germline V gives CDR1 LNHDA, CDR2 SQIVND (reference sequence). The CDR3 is CASSITSVSPYEQYF.

The CDR3 loop reads CASSLQGGPSNQPQHF. The V call is TRBV18, the J call TRBJ1-5; TCRdb's D call, TRBD1, is unchecked because there is no DNA. CDR3 size: 16 residues. Germline assignment: CDR1 KGHSH and CDR2 LQKENI. Using reference TRBV18 and TRBJ1-5 for the parts outside the CDR3, the full variable domain is NAGVMQNPRHLVRRRGQEARLRCSPMKGHSHVYWYRQLPEEGLKFMVYLQKENIIDESGMPKERFSAEFPKEGPSILRIQQVVRGDSAAYFCASSLQGGPSNQPQHFGDGTRLSIL.

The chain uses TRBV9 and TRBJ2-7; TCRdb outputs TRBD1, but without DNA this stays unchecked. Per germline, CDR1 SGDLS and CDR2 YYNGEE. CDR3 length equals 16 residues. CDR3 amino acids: CASSPRTGSMSYEQYF.

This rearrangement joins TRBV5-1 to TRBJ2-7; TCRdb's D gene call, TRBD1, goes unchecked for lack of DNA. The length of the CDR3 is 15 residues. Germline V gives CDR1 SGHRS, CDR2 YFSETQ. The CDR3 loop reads CASSSLSDGNYEQYF. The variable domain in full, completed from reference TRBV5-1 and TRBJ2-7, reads KAGVTQTPRYLIKTRGQQVTLSCSPISGHRSVSWYQQTPGQGLQFLFEYFSETQRNKGNFPGRFSGRQFSNSRSEMNVSTLELGDSALYLCASSSLSDGNYEQYFGPGTRLTVT.

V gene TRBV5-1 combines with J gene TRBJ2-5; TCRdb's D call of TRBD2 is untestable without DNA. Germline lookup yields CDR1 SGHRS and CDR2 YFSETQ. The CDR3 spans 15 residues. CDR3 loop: CASSRSAGGQETQYF.

CDR3 protein: CASSLVRSENIQYF. The chain joins TRBV7-9 to TRBJ2-4. Germline CDR1 reads SEHNR; CDR2 reads FQNEAQ (reference sequence). This CDR3 contains 14 residues.

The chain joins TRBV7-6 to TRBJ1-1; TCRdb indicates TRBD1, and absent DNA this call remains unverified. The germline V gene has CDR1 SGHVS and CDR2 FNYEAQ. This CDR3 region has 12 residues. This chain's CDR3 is CASGQSNTEAFF.

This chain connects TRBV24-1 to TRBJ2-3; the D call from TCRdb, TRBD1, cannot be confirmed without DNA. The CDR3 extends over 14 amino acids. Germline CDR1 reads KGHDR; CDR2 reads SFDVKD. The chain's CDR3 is CATSDPRGGDTQYF.